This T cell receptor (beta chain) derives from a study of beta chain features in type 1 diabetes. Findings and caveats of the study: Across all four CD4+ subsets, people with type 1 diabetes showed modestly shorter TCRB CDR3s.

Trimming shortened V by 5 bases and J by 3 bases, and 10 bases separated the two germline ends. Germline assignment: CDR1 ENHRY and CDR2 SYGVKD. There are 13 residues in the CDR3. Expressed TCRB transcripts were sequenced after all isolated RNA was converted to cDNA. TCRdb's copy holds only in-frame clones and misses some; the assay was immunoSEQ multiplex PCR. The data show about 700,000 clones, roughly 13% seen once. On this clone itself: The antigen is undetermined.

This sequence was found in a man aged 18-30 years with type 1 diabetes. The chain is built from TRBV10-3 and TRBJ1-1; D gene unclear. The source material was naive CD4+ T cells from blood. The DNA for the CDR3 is TGTGCCATCAGTCCGATCGAGGACACTGAAGCTTTCTTT. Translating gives CAISPIEDTEAFF.